Listed below are T cell receptor beta chains from one sample, sequenced in a study of blood T cell repertoires in COVID-19. TCRdb's table, derived via immunoSEQ multiplex PCR, lists solely in-frame clones and lacks some. The table lists roughly 120,000 clones, approximately 84% of them singletons. Sequences were obtained from peripheral blood. These receptors came from a woman in her thirties or forties with acute or convalescent COVID-19. CDR3s include the opening cysteine and the closing phenylalanine or tryptophan. The D gene is left open where the match is weak. Only part of the rows carry a size: once, few, many, or a class if the clone is expanded.

v_gene: TRBV6-6; abundance: .; j_gene: TRBJ1-2; d_gene: .; CDR3aa: CASSYGGRNWGYGYTF; CDR3nt: TGTGCCAGCAGTTACGGAGGCAGGAATTGGGGCTATGGCTACACCTTC
v_gene: TRBV3-1/TRBV3-2; abundance: once; j_gene: TRBJ2-2; d_gene: .; CDR3aa: CASSQGKGAGELFF; CDR3nt: TGTGCCAGCAGCCAAGGAAAGGGGGCCGGGGAGCTGTTTTTT
v_gene: TRBV5-1; abundance: .; j_gene: TRBJ1-2; d_gene: TRBD1; CDR3aa: CASSLGGGDGYTF; CDR3nt: TGCGCCAGCAGCTTGGGAGGGGGCGATGGCTACACCTTC
v_gene: TRBV12-3/TRBV12-4; abundance: .; j_gene: TRBJ1-6; d_gene: .; CDR3aa: CASRGGSPLHF; CDR3nt: TGTGCCAGTAGGGGGGGGTCACCCCTCCACTTT
v_gene: TRBV30; abundance: .; j_gene: TRBJ2-2; d_gene: TRBD1; CDR3aa: CAWSRTGAVGTGELFF; CDR3nt: TGTGCCTGGAGTCGTACAGGGGCTGTAGGCACCGGGGAGCTGTTTTTT
v_gene: TRBV7-9; abundance: .; j_gene: TRBJ1-6; d_gene: .; CDR3aa: CASSLVVGRGTSPLHF; CDR3nt: TGTGCCAGCAGCTTAGTAGTCGGACGGGGGACTTCACCCCTCCACTTT
v_gene: TRBV5-1; abundance: once; j_gene: TRBJ2-3; d_gene: .; CDR3aa: CASEGGASTDTQYF; CDR3nt: TGCGCCAGCGAAGGGGGGGCTAGCACAGATACGCAGTATTTT
v_gene: TRBV7-6; abundance: .; j_gene: TRBJ1-1; d_gene: .; CDR3aa: CASSSFVRANTEAFF; CDR3nt: TGTGCCAGCAGCTCATTCGTACGAGCTAACACTGAAGCTTTCTTT
v_gene: TRBV24-1; abundance: .; j_gene: TRBJ2-4; d_gene: .; CDR3aa: CATTGDTKNIQYF; CDR3nt: TGTGCCACCACGGGGGATACCAAAAACATTCAGTACTTC
v_gene: TRBV1; abundance: .; j_gene: TRBJ2-7; d_gene: .; CDR3aa: CTSSPERAGPPSSYEQYF; CDR3nt: TGCACCAGCAGCCCGGAGAGGGCGGGCCCCCCAAGTTCCTACGAGCAGTACTTC
v_gene: TRBV7-2; abundance: .; j_gene: TRBJ2-5; d_gene: .; CDR3aa: CASSLGAGSASRETQYF; CDR3nt: TGTGCCAGCAGCTTAGGGGCGGGTAGCGCCTCACGAGAGACCCAGTACTTC
v_gene: TRBV5-8; abundance: .; j_gene: TRBJ1-3; d_gene: .; CDR3aa: CASSLGLLSGNTIYF; CDR3nt: TGTGCCAGCAGCTTGGGACTACTCTCTGGAAACACCATATATTTT
v_gene: TRBV5-6; abundance: .; j_gene: TRBJ2-7; d_gene: .; CDR3aa: CASSLAARASYEQYF; CDR3nt: TGTGCCAGCAGCTTGGCCGCCAGGGCCTCCTACGAGCAGTACTTC
v_gene: TRBV9; abundance: .; j_gene: TRBJ1-5; d_gene: TRBD1; CDR3aa: CASSAQGSRQPQHF; CDR3nt: TGTGCCAGCAGCGCACAGGGGTCGAGGCAGCCCCAGCATTTT
v_gene: TRBV23-1; abundance: .; j_gene: TRBJ1-3; d_gene: .; CDR3aa: CASSQSERGTGNTIYF; CDR3nt: TGCGCCAGCAGTCAATCTGAGAGGGGGACTGGAAACACCATATATTTT
v_gene: TRBV7-6; abundance: .; j_gene: TRBJ1-1; d_gene: .; CDR3aa: CASSFRGGNTEAFF; CDR3nt: TGTGCCAGCAGCTTCAGGGGTGGGAACACTGAAGCTTTCTTT
v_gene: TRBV4-1; abundance: .; j_gene: TRBJ1-3; d_gene: .; CDR3aa: CASSPKPLQALSGNTIYF; CDR3nt: TGCGCCAGCAGCCCTAAACCTCTACAAGCGCTCTCTGGAAACACCATATATTTT
v_gene: TRBV6-6; abundance: .; j_gene: TRBJ1-4; d_gene: .; CDR3aa: CASSPAGNEKLFF; CDR3nt: TGTGCCAGCAGCCCCGCAGGGAATGAAAAACTGTTTTTT
v_gene: TRBV19; abundance: .; j_gene: TRBJ2-3; d_gene: TRBD2; CDR3aa: CASSMGLVVTDTQYF; CDR3nt: TGTGCCAGTAGTATGGGACTAGTCGTCACAGATACGCAGTATTTT
v_gene: TRBV27; abundance: .; j_gene: TRBJ2-7; d_gene: TRBD1; CDR3aa: CASRLFRDSYEQYF; CDR3nt: TGTGCCAGCAGACTCTTCCGGGACAGCTACGAGCAGTACTTC
v_gene: TRBV29-1; abundance: .; j_gene: TRBJ1-3; d_gene: .; CDR3aa: CSVETGFSGNTIYF; CDR3nt: TGCAGCGTTGAGACTGGCTTCTCTGGAAACACCATATATTTT
v_gene: TRBV9; abundance: .; j_gene: TRBJ2-5; d_gene: .; CDR3aa: CASTRRGLQETQYF; CDR3nt: TGTGCCAGCACCAGGAGGGGGCTCCAAGAGACCCAGTACTTC
v_gene: TRBV5-1; abundance: .; j_gene: TRBJ1-6; d_gene: .; CDR3aa: CASSPDTGINSPLHF; CDR3nt: TGCGCCAGCAGCCCGGATACAGGGATCAATTCACCCCTCCACTTT
v_gene: TRBV25-1; abundance: .; j_gene: TRBJ2-7; d_gene: .; CDR3aa: CASSELPDYEQYF; CDR3nt: TGTGCCAGCAGTGAACTACCCGACTACGAGCAGTACTTC
v_gene: TRBV10-3; abundance: .; j_gene: TRBJ2-7; d_gene: TRBD1; CDR3aa: CASSTGNVYEQYF; CDR3nt: TGTGCCAGTTCGACAGGGAACGTTTACGAGCAGTACTTC
v_gene: TRBV5-1; abundance: .; j_gene: TRBJ2-7; d_gene: .; CDR3aa: CASSLGSIEQYF; CDR3nt: TGCGCCAGCAGCTTGGGGAGCATTGAGCAGTACTTC
v_gene: TRBV5-1; abundance: .; j_gene: TRBJ1-4; d_gene: .; CDR3aa: CASSRGHATNEKLFF; CDR3nt: TGCGCCAGCAGCAGGGGACACGCCACTAATGAAAAACTGTTTTTT
v_gene: TRBV27; abundance: .; j_gene: TRBJ2-7; d_gene: .; CDR3aa: CASSLFGTPLVEQYF; CDR3nt: TGTGCCAGCAGTTTATTCGGGACACCTCTAGTAGAGCAGTACTTC
v_gene: TRBV2; abundance: .; j_gene: TRBJ2-7; d_gene: TRBD1; CDR3aa: CASRRDRGSYEQYF; CDR3nt: TGTGCCAGCAGGCGGGACAGGGGTTCCTACGAGCAGTACTTC
v_gene: TRBV19; abundance: once; j_gene: TRBJ2-7; d_gene: .; CDR3aa: CASRGQHSYEQYF; CDR3nt: TGTGCCAGTAGAGGACAGCACTCCTACGAGCAGTACTTC
v_gene: TRBV19; abundance: few; j_gene: TRBJ1-5; d_gene: TRBD1; CDR3aa: CASRPTGGSNQPQHF; CDR3nt: TGTGCCAGTAGACCGACAGGGGGCAGCAATCAGCCCCAGCATTTT
v_gene: TRBV12-3/TRBV12-4; abundance: .; j_gene: TRBJ1-2; d_gene: .; CDR3aa: CASRQTGPYGYTF; CDR3nt: TGTGCCAGCAGGCAAACAGGTCCCTATGGCTACACCTTC
v_gene: TRBV5-1; abundance: .; j_gene: TRBJ1-6; d_gene: .; CDR3aa: CASSLDPPGSTYNSPLHF; CDR3nt: TGCGCCAGCAGCTTGGACCCACCCGGGAGTACCTATAATTCACCCCTCCACTTT
v_gene: TRBV6-4; abundance: .; j_gene: TRBJ1-4; d_gene: .; CDR3aa: CASSEGVRQNEKLFF; CDR3nt: TGTGCCAGCAGTGAAGGGGTACGCCAGAATGAAAAACTGTTTTTT
v_gene: TRBV4-1; abundance: .; j_gene: TRBJ2-3; d_gene: TRBD2; CDR3aa: CASSQKFRDYAQYF; CDR3nt: TGCGCCAGCAGCCAAAAGTTCCGGGACTACGCGCAGTATTTT
v_gene: TRBV19; abundance: few; j_gene: TRBJ2-3; d_gene: TRBD2; CDR3aa: CASKTSGGKDTQYF; CDR3nt: TGTGCCAGTAAGACTAGCGGGGGTAAAGATACGCAGTATTTT
v_gene: TRBV30; abundance: .; j_gene: TRBJ2-2; d_gene: .; CDR3aa: CAWSKRDGTGELFF; CDR3nt: TGTGCCTGGAGTAAACGGGATGGGACCGGGGAGCTGTTTTTT
v_gene: TRBV7-2; abundance: once; j_gene: TRBJ2-7; d_gene: TRBD1; CDR3aa: CASSLQQGANEQYF; CDR3nt: TGTGCCAGCAGCTTACAACAGGGGGCGAACGAGCAGTACTTC
v_gene: TRBV3-1/TRBV3-2; abundance: .; j_gene: TRBJ2-1; d_gene: .; CDR3aa: CASSPQRAATYNEQFF; CDR3nt: TGTGCCAGCAGCCCCCAGAGAGCGGCAACCTACAATGAGCAGTTCTTC
v_gene: TRBV7-2; abundance: .; j_gene: TRBJ1-2; d_gene: TRBD1; CDR3aa: CARKETAGGSSGYTF; CDR3nt: TGTGCCAGGAAGGAGACCGCAGGGGGCAGCAGTGGCTACACCTTC
v_gene: TRBV5-6; abundance: .; j_gene: TRBJ2-7; d_gene: TRBD1; CDR3aa: CASSGGQGAIQYEQYF; CDR3nt: TGTGCCAGCAGCGGGGGACAGGGGGCAATACAATACGAGCAGTACTTC
v_gene: TRBV7-2; abundance: .; j_gene: TRBJ2-2; d_gene: .; CDR3aa: CASSPPVTNTGELFF; CDR3nt: TGTGCCAGCAGCCCGCCGGTGACGAACACCGGGGAGCTGTTTTTT
v_gene: TRBV4-1; abundance: .; j_gene: TRBJ2-3; d_gene: TRBD2; CDR3aa: CASSPRGVAGGQDTQYF; CDR3nt: TGCGCCAGCAGCCCCCGAGGGGTAGCGGGGGGTCAAGATACGCAGTATTTT
v_gene: TRBV7-2; abundance: .; j_gene: TRBJ1-1; d_gene: .; CDR3aa: CASSLRTINTEAFF; CDR3nt: TGTGCCAGCAGCTTAAGGACAATTAACACTGAAGCTTTCTTT
v_gene: TRBV18; abundance: .; j_gene: TRBJ2-1; d_gene: TRBD2; CDR3aa: CASSPAGGKTNEQFF; CDR3nt: TGTGCCAGCTCACCTGCGGGGGGGAAGACCAATGAGCAGTTCTTC
v_gene: TRBV5-1; abundance: .; j_gene: TRBJ1-5; d_gene: TRBD1; CDR3aa: CASSLGTGGVQPQHF; CDR3nt: TGCGCCAGCAGTTTGGGGACAGGGGGCGTGCAGCCCCAGCATTTT
v_gene: TRBV25-1; abundance: .; j_gene: TRBJ2-3; d_gene: .; CDR3aa: CASSEDRYTQYF; CDR3nt: TGTGCCAGCAGTGAGGACAGATACACGCAGTATTTT
v_gene: TRBV9; abundance: .; j_gene: TRBJ1-3; d_gene: .; CDR3aa: CASSVDTGYPIYF; CDR3nt: TGTGCCAGCAGCGTAGACACAGGGTACCCCATATATTTT
v_gene: TRBV2; abundance: .; j_gene: TRBJ1-2; d_gene: .; CDR3aa: CASSEYARSNYGYTF; CDR3nt: TGTGCCAGCAGTGAATACGCACGGTCTAACTATGGCTACACCTTC
v_gene: TRBV7-6; abundance: .; j_gene: TRBJ2-7; d_gene: .; CDR3aa: CASSSMEGAPYEQYF; CDR3nt: TGTGCCAGCAGCTCTATGGAGGGGGCCCCCTACGAGCAGTACTTC
v_gene: TRBV5-1; abundance: .; j_gene: TRBJ2-7; d_gene: .; CDR3aa: CASTGITSYEQYF; CDR3nt: TGCGCCAGCACGGGAATAACGTCCTACGAGCAGTACTTC
v_gene: TRBV6-5; abundance: .; j_gene: TRBJ2-3; d_gene: .; CDR3aa: CASTPGHSTDTQYF; CDR3nt: TGTGCCAGCACCCCGGGACACAGCACAGATACGCAGTATTTT
v_gene: TRBV7-9; abundance: .; j_gene: TRBJ2-1; d_gene: TRBD2; CDR3aa: CASSSSGGEQFF; CDR3nt: TGTGCCAGCAGCTCCTCGGGGGGGGAGCAGTTCTTC
v_gene: TRBV5-6; abundance: .; j_gene: TRBJ1-3; d_gene: .; CDR3aa: CASSLYNTIYF; CDR3nt: TGTGCCAGCAGCTTGTATAACACCATATATTTT